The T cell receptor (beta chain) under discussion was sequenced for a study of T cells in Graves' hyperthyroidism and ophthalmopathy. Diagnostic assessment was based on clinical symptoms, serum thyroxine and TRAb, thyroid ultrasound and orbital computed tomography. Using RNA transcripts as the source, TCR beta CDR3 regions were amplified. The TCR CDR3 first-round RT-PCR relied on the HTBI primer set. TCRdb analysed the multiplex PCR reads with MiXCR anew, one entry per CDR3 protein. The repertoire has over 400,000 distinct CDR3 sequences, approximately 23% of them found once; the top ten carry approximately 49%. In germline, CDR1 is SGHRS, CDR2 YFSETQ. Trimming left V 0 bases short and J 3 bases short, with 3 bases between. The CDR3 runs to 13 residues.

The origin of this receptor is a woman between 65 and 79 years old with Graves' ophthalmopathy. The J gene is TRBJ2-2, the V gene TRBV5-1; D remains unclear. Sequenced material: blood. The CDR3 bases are TGCGCCAGCAGCTTGGCCCACACCGGGGAGCTGTTTTTT. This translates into CASSLAHTGELFF.